This TCR beta chain was profiled in a study of human T cells and chemical hapten exposure. TCRdb re-called the RACE reads with MiXCR, one entry per CDR3 protein. Among about 360,000 distinct CDR3 sequences listed, around 7% were seen once. V dropped 8 bases and J dropped 0; count of bases not matched to a gene: 8. The CDR3 covers 15 residues. Germline values: CDR1 MDHEN, CDR2 SYDVKM. Time point indicated: patch test 1, 2 weeks after DPC sensitization. Treatment described: therapeutic diphenylcyclopropenone sensitization with weekly scalp DPC. This TCR derives from a woman aged 18-30 years with alopecia areata. Some clones in this sample may be carry-over from other donors' samples. The chain uses TRBV28 and TRBJ2-7, with TRBD1 matching over 9 bases. The specimen was whole blood, collected in connection with sensitization to the hapten diphenylcyclopropenone (DPC). CDR3 in amino acids: CASAQTGGSSYEQYF. As DNA, the CDR3 is TGTGCCAGCGCTCAGACAGGGGGATCCTCCTACGAGCAGTACTTC.